This TCR beta chain derives from a study of shared clonotypes between healthy human individuals. Germline lookup yields CDR1 SEHNR and CDR2 FQNEAQ (reference sequence). The CDR3 spans 16 residues. Unmatched junction bases numbered 7, after V lost 0 bases and J lost 5 bases. Libraries were prepared by immunoSEQ multiplex PCR; TCRdb keeps only in-frame clonotypes and omits some of them. The table records 2,100,000 or so clones, almost 96% of them present only once. Sequencing was performed on naive CD4+ T cells sorted from blood. As to subset: CD45RA+ positively selected. The gene calls are TRBV7-9 and TRBJ2-5; 9 bases are shared with TRBD2. This clonotype originated in a man younger than 35 in good health. The CDR3 sequence is CASSLAGGGAQETQYF. In DNA form, the CDR3 reads TGTGCCAGCAGCTTAGCTGGCGGGGGGGCCCAGGAGACCCAGTACTTC.